This T cell receptor beta chain was recovered during a study of shared clonotypes between healthy human individuals. About the study: The plates for each donor numbered three CD4 naive, three CD4 memory, two CD8 naive and one CD8 memory.

Germline-derived CDR1 and CDR2 are SGHVS and FQNEAQ. V dropped 4 bases and J dropped 5; count of bases not matched to a gene: 12. The CDR3 loop spans 16 amino acids. The test was conducted at deep level. Source study methods: Junction-only sequences without quality scores were provided by ImmunoSEQ, so filtering was different. Libraries were prepared by immunoSEQ multiplex PCR; TCRdb keeps only in-frame clonotypes and omits some of them. Clonal size and the V and J genes are those of that table, whereas D and trimming came from the DNA. The sample has 2 million to 3 million clones; approximately 94% are singletons.

The sequence derives from a man aged 18 to 30 in good health. Some clones in this sample may be carry-over from other donors' samples. The sequenced sample consisted of naive CD4+ T cells from PBMCs. The subset is: CD45RA+ positively selected. The rearrangement uses TRBV7-8 and TRBJ1-2; 8 nucleotides align to TRBD1. CDR3 DNA sequence: TGTGCCAGCAGCTCCCGCCGGGACAGGAGTACTTATGGCTACACCTTC. Its translation: CASSSRRDRSTYGYTF.